One and the same sample provided the 7 T cell receptor beta chains below, sequenced in a study of T cells in Graves' hyperthyroidism and ophthalmopathy. Amplification targeted TCR beta CDR3 regions from RNA transcripts. HTBI primers were the set used in a first-round RT-PCR of the TCR CDR3. Using its own MiXCR run on the multiplex PCR reads, TCRdb lists one record per CDR3 protein. The data show a few hundred thousand distinct CDR3 sequences, approximately 15% seen once. The sample was blood. These receptors came from a woman under 30 with Graves' hyperthyroidism.

This chain links TRBV15 with TRBJ1-3; D is unclear. The germline V and J ends were trimmed by 3 bases and 0 bases, with 6 bases remaining between them. CDR1 LNHNV and CDR2 YYDKDF come from the germline V gene (reference sequence). The CDR3 is 14 amino acids. Here the CDR3 DNA reads TGTGCCACCAGCAGGATTGGCTCTGGAAACACCATATATTTT. As protein: CATSRIGSGNTIYF. Filled out from reference TRBV15 and TRBJ1-3, the complete variable domain reads DAMVIQNPRYQVTQFGKPVTLSCSQTLNHNVMYWYQQKSSQAPKLLFHYYDKDFNNEADTPDNFQSRRPNTSFCFLDIRSPGLGDTAMYLCATSRIGSGNTIYFGEGSWLTVV.

The V call is TRBV6-5, the J call TRBJ2-1; D remains ambiguous. Per the germline V gene, CDR1 is MNHEY and CDR2 is SVGAGI. Trimming took off 2 bases at V and 5 bases at J, with 10 bases between the two ends. The CDR3 has 14 residues. CDR3 residues: CASSYTNSNNEQFF. The CDR3 DNA reads as TGTGCCAGCAGTTACACAAACTCAAACAATGAGCAGTTCTTC.

This clonotype was recorded many times. The V call is TRBV11-3, the J call TRBJ2-1; a possible D gene is TRBD2 (5 bases). V was pared by 1 base and J by 4 bases, with 14 bases between. CDR1 is SGHNT, CDR2 YENEEA, per germline. The CDR3 runs 16 residues. The CDR3 reads CASSLGGLDSYNEQFF. The DNA of the CDR3 is TGTGCCAGCAGCTTAGGAGGGCTAGATTCGTACAATGAGCAGTTCTTC.

The chain uses TRBV9 and TRBJ2-1, with a possible D match to TRBD1 (8 bases). V dropped 4 bases and J dropped 9 bases, with 20 bases sitting between them. Germline V lookup: CDR1 SGDLS, CDR2 YYNGEE. The CDR3 consists of 15 residues. In nucleotides, the CDR3 is TGTGCCAGCAGCACCCCGGGGGGCACAGGGGGTGAGCAGTTCTTC. Translating it yields CASSTPGGTGGEQFF.

This clonotype was observed many times. This chain joins TRBV20-1 and TRBJ1-1; D not certain. Germline assignment: CDR1 DFQATT and CDR2 SNEGSKA (reference sequence). The CDR3 runs to 15 residues. Trimming cost V 3 bases and J 3 bases, with 17 bases left between them. The CDR3 reads CSASVRPERHTEAFF. The CDR3 DNA sequence: TGCAGTGCTAGTGTTCGCCCAGAGCGACACACTGAAGCTTTCTTT.

This clonotype has ten or more counts. A read error may account for a junction end that differs from germline. The chain carries TRBV27 and TRBJ2-7; 8 nucleotides line up with TRBD2. The CDR3 totals 15 residues. Germline V gives CDR1 MNHEY, CDR2 SMNVEV (reference sequence). In DNA form, the CDR3 reads TGTGCCAGCAGTATATCCGGGACTAGTTTCTACGAGCAGTACTTC. It specifies CASSISGTSFYEQYF.

This clonotype has ten or more counts. The DNA for the CDR3 is TGTGCCAGCAGAGCCGGCGGGGATAGGTATTACAATCAGCCCCAGCATTTT. It specifies CASRAGGDRYYNQPQHF. The chain carries TRBV7-8 and TRBJ1-5; no definite D call. Trimming shortened V by 6 bases and J by 3 bases, and 21 bases separated the two germline ends. The CDR3 loop spans 17 amino acids. Germline CDR1 SGHVS, CDR2 FQNEAQ. Combining the CDR3 with reference TRBV7-8 and TRBJ1-5 gives the whole variable domain GAGVSQSPRYKVAKRGQDVALRCDPISGHVSLFWYQQALGQGPEFLTYFQNEAQLDKSGLPSDRFFAERPEGSVSTLKIQRTQQEDSAVYLCASRAGGDRYYNQPQHFGDGTRLSIL.